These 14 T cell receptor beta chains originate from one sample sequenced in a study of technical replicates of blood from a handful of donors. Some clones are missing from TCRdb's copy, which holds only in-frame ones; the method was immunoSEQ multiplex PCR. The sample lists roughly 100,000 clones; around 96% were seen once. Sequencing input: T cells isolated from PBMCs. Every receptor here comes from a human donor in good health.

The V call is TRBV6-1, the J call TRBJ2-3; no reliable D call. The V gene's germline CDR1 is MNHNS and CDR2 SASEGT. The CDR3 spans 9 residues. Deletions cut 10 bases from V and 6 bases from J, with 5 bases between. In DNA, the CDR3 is TGTGCCATCGGTGATACGCAGTATTTT. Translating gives CAIGDTQYF.

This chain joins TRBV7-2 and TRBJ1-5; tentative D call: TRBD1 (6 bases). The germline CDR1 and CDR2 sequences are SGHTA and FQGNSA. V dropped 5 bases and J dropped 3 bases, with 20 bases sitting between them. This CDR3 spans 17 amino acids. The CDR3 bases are TGTGCCAGCAGCCTCAGTCGCACAGGGTATATCAATCAGCCCCAGCATTTT. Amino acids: CASSLSRTGYINQPQHF.

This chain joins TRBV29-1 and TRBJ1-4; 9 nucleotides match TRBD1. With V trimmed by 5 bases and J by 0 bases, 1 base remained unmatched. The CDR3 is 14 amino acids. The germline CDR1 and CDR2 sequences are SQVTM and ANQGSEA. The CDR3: CSVTGGSTNEKLFF. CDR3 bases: TGCAGCGTTACAGGGGGCTCAACTAATGAAAAACTGTTTTTT.

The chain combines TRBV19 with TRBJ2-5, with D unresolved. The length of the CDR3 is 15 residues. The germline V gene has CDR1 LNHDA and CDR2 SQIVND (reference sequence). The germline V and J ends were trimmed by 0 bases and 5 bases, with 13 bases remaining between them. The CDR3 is CASSIDNWRAETQYF. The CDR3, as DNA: TGTGCCAGTAGTATAGATAATTGGCGAGCGGAGACCCAGTACTTC. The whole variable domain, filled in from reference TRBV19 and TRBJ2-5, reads DGGITQSPKYLFRKEGQNVTLSCEQNLNHDAMYWYRQDPGQGLRLIYYSQIVNDFQKGDIAEGYSVSREKKESFPLTVTSAQKNPTAFYLCASSIDNWRAETQYFGPGTRLLVL.

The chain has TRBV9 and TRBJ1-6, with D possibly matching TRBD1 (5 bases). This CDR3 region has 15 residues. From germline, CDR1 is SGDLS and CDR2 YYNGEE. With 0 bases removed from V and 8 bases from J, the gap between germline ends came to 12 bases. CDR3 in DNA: TGTGCCAGCAGCGTAGTTTCAGGGTCGGATTCACCCCTCCACTTT. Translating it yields CASSVVSGSDSPLHF.

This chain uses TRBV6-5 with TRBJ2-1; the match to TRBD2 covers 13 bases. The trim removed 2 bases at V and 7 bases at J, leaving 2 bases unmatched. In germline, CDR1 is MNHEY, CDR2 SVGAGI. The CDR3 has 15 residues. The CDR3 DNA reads TGTGCCAGCAGTTACAAGACTAGCGGGGGGAATGAGCAGTTCTTC. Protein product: CASSYKTSGGNEQFF.

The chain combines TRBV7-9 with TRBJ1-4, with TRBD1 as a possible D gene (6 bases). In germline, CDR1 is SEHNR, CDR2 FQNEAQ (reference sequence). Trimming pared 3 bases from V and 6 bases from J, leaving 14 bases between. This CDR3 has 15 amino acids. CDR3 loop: CASSFPQGSDEKLFF. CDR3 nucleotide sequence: TGTGCCAGCAGCTTCCCCCAGGGGTCCGATGAAAAACTGTTTTTT.

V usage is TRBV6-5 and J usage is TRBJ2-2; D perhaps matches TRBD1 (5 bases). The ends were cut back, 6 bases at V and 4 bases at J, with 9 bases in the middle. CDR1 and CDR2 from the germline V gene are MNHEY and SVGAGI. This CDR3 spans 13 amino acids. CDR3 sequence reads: CASSRQFTGELFF. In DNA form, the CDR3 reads TGTGCCAGCAGCAGACAGTTCACCGGGGAGCTGTTTTTT.

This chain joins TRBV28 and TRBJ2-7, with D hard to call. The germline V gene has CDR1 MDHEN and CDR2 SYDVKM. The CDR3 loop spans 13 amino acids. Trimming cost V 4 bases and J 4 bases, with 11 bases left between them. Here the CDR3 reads CASSSLTPYEQYF. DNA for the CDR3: TGTGCCAGCAGTTCGTTGACTCCTTACGAGCAGTACTTC.

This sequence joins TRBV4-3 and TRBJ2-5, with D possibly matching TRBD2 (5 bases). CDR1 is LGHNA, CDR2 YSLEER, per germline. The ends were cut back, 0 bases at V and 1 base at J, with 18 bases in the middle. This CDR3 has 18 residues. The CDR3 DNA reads TGCGCCAGCAGCCAAGAAATTCGGGGTAGTCCCCCCCAAGAGACCCAGTACTTC. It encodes CASSQEIRGSPPQETQYF.

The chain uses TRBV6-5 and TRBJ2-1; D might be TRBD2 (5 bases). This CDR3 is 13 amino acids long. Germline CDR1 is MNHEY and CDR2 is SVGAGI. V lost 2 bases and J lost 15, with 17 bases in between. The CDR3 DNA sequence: TGTGCCAGCAGTTACCAGCAGGACTTACCTTGGTTCTTC. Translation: CASSYQQDLPWFF.

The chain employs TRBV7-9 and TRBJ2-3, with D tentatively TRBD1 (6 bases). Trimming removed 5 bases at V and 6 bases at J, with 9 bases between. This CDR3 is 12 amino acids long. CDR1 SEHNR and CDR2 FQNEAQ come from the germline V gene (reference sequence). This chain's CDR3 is CASSVTGDTQYF. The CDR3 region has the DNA TGTGCCAGCAGCGTCACAGGGGATACGCAGTATTTT.

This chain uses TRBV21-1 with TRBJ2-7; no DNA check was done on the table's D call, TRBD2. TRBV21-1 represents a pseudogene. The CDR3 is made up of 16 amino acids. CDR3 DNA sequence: TGTGCCAGCAGCCCGCGGGGGGCCCGACTAGTCCACGAGCAGTACTTC. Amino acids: CASSPRGARLVHEQYF.

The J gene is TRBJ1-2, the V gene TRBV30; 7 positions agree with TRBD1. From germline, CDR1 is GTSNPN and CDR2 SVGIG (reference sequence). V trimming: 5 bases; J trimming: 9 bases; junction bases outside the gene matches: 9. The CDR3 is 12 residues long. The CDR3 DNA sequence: TGTGCCTGGGAAGACAGGGTGAAGAGCTACACCTTC. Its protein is CAWEDRVKSYTF.